This TCR beta chain was found in a study of OX40 agonist ivuxolimab in advanced cancers. Across the study: Patients received the agonistic anti-OX40 (CD134) antibody ivuxolimab. Averaging 60 years in age, with a range of roughly 23 to 85, the cohort was more than 75% male. There were three patients with partial responses, one having hepatocellular carcinoma and two cutaneous melanoma.

Sampled blood was obtained at baseline, cycle 4 day 1, and cycle 7 day 1. There are 17 residues in the CDR3. Per the germline V gene, CDR1 is LGHNA and CDR2 is YNFKEQ. Trimming took 0 bases from V and 2 from J, leaving 15 bases between them. Method: immunoSEQ multiplex PCR; TCRdb's copy keeps in-frame clones and lacks some. The sample includes tens of thousands of clones, approximately 78% seen only once; the top ten take 5%. V usage is TRBV4-2 and J usage is TRBJ2-3; D is unclear. The TCR comes from an adult with an advanced solid tumor such as melanoma, head and neck, liver or kidney cancer. Sequenced material: CD4+ or CD8+ T cells sorted from blood, taken in a trial of the OX40 agonist ivuxolimab. The CDR3 nucleotides read TGTGCCAGCAGCCAAGATCGCCCCGATTATGCCACAGATACGCAGTATTTT. It encodes CASSQDRPDYATDTQYF.